This T cell receptor beta chain was obtained from a study of identical twins. Template switching introduced a universal primer site, and the cDNA bore unique molecular identifiers. One entry per CDR3 protein results from TCRdb running MiXCR on the 5' RACE reads. The table records 450,000 to 500,000 distinct CDR3 sequences, 14% of them present only once. The donors were all healthy and Caucasian. V dropped 6 bases and J dropped 0; count of bases not matched to a gene: 5. Germline V lookup: CDR1 SNHLY, CDR2 FYNNEI. The CDR3 length is 14 residues. The same specimen was also included in a second study, on yellow fever vaccine responses in identical twins.

This receptor was taken from a woman aged 18 to 35 in good health. This chain connects TRBV2 to TRBJ2-7; TRBD1 matches 7 bases. The specimen sequenced was CD4+ T cells sorted from blood. In nucleotides, the CDR3 is TGTGCCAGCAGCGAGGACAGGCCCTCCTACGAGCAGTACTTC. Amino acid sequence: CASSEDRPSYEQYF.